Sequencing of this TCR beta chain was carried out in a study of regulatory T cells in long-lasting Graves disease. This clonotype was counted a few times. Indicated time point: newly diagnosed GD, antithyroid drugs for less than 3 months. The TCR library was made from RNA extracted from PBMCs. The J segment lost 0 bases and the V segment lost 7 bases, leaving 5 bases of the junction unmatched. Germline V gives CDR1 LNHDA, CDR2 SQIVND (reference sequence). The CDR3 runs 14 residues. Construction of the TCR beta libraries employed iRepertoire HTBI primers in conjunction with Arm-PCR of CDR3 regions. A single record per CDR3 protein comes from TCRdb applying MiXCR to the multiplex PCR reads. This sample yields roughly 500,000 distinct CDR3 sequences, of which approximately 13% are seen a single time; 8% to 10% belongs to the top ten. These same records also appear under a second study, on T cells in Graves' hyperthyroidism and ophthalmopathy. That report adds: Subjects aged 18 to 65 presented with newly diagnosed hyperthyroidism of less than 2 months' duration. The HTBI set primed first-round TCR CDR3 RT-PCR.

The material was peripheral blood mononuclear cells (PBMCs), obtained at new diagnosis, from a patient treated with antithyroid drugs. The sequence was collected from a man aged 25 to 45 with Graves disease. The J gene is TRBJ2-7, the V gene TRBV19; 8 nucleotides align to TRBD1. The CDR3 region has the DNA TGTGCCAGTACCACAGGGGGGACCTCCTACGAGCAGTACTTC. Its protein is CASTTGGTSYEQYF.